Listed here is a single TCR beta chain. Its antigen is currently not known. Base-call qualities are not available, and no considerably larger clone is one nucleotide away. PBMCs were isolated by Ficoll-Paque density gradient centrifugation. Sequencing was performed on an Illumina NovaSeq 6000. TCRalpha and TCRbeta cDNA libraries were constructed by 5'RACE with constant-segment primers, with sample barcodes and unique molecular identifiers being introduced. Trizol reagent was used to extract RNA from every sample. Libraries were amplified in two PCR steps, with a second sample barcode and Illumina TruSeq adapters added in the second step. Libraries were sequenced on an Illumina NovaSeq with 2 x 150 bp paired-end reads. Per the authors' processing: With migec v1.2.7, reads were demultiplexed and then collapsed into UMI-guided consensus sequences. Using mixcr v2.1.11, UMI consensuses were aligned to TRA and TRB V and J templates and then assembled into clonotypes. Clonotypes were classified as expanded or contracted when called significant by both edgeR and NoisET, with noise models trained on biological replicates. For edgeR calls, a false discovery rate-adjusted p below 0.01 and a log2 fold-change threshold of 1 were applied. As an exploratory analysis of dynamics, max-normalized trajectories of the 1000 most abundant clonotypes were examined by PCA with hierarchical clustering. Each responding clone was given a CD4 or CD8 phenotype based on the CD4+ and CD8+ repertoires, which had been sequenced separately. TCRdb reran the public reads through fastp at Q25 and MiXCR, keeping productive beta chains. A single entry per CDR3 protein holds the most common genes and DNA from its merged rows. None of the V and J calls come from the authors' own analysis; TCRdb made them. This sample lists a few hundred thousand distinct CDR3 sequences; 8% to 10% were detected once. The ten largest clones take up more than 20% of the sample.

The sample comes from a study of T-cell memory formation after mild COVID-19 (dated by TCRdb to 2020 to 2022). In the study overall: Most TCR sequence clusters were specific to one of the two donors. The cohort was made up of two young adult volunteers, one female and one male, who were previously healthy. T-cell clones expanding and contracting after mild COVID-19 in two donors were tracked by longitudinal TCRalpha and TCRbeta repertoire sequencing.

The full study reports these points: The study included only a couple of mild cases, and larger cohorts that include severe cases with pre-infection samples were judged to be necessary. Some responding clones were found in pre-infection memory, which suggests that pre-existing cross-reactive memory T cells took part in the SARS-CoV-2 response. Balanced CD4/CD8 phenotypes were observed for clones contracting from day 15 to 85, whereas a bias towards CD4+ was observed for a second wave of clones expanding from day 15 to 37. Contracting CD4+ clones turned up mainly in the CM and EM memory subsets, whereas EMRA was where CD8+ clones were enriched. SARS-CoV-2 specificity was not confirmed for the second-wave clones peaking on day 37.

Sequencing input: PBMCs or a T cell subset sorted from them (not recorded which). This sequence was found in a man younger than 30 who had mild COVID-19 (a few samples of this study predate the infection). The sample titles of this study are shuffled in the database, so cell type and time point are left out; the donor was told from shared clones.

The DNA sequence is as follows: TGCGCCAGCAGCCAAGATCCCCAACAGCTCTATGGCTACACCTTC. It codes for CASSQDPQQLYGYTF. In this chain, TRBV4-1 is recombined with TRBJ1-2, with no confident D gene call. From cysteine to phenylalanine, the CDR3 is 15 amino acids long. CDR3 DNA is the only sequence kept; it has 45 bases, read in frame from the first base. CDR1 MGHRA and CDR2 YSYEKL were looked up in the germline V gene. V loses 0 bases of germline sequence and J loses 4 bases, and the interval between the two ends is 12 bases.